This record looks at one T cell receptor beta chain sequence and its context. Its cognate antigen is unknown. V trimming: 3 bases; J trimming: 5 bases; junction bases outside the gene matches: 6. CDR1 and CDR2 (germline): SSHAT, FNYEAQ (reference sequence). This CDR3 has 14 amino acids. This table comes from immunoSEQ multiplex PCR, and its TCRdb copy is limited to in-frame clones, with some not included. The sample lists 90,000 to 150,000 clones; more than 80% were seen once. The record originates from a study of T cell responses to AZD1222 COVID-19 vaccine. Findings and limits, study-wide: Donors were chiefly white British, with a greater number of females, and clonal diversity was perhaps underestimated. Spike-wide vaccine-associated CD4 TCRs dominated at 160-218 and 743-854.

The material sequenced was peripheral blood, taken 28 days after the second dose of the MenACWY control vaccine. This TCR was recovered from an adult who received the MenACWY meningococcal vaccine as a control. The V call is TRBV7-7, the J call TRBJ2-5; the match to TRBD1 covers 7 bases. CDR3 region: CASSFLDRVETQYF. The CDR3 nucleotides read TGTGCCAGCAGCTTCTTAGACAGGGTTGAGACCCAGTACTTC.